A selection of T cell receptor beta chains follows, all from one sample in a study of technical replicates of blood from a handful of donors. Profiling relied on immunoSEQ multiplex PCR, and the TCRdb table lists in-frame clones only, not all of them. The profile shows 75,000 to 85,000 clones, around four fifths of them singletons. Sequences were obtained from PBMCs. These receptor sequences come from a human donor in good health. Some clones in this sample may be carry-over from other donors' samples. Each CDR3 is given with its conserved first and last residue. A D gene is named only where the DNA matches it firmly. Clone size, where shown, is once, few, many, or a class for clones that have expanded.

TRBV11-3	TRBJ2-3	-	-	TGTGCCAGCAGCCAGCAGGGGACAGATACGCAGTATTTT	CASSQQGTDTQYF
TRBV25-1	TRBJ2-2	-	TRBD1	TGTGCCAGCAGTGATCTACAGGGGGCATACCTTAAGCACCGGGAGCTGTTTTTT	CASSDLQGAYLKHRELFF
TRBV30	TRBJ2-7	-	-	TGTGCCTGGAGTTCGGGAGCTTCCTACGAGCAGTACTTC	CAWSSGASYEQYF
TRBV29-1	TRBJ1-1	-	-	TGCAGCGTGTCGTACGGGGACACTGAAGCTTTCTTT	CSVSYGDTEAFF
TRBV27	TRBJ1-6	-	-	TGTGCCAGCATCCTCGGCAGGGGTAATTCACCCCTCCACTTT	CASILGRGNSPLHF
TRBV6-1	TRBJ2-5	-	TRBD2	TGTGCCAGCAGTGAACCCCCGGGCGGGGGGGCTGGGGAGACCCAGTACTTC	CASSEPPGGGAGETQYF
TRBV10-3	TRBJ1-1	-	TRBD1	TGTGCCATCAGTGTCCGACAGGGGCCGAACACTGAAGCTTTCTTT	CAISVRQGPNTEAFF
TRBV7-3	TRBJ1-2	once	-	TGTCATGGGCAGGGGATTAACTATGGCTACACCTTC	CHGQGINYGYTF
TRBV6-5	TRBJ1-2	-	TRBD1	TGTGCCAGCAGTTACGGGACAGGAGAAGGCTACACCTTC	CASSYGTGEGYTF
TRBV29-1	TRBJ1-2	-	-	TGCAGCGTGGCAGGGGTTTATGGCTACACCTTC	CSVAGVYGYTF
TRBV29-1	TRBJ1-4	-	-	TGCAGCGTAGAAGGGACTGGTGAAAAACTGTTTTTT	CSVEGTGEKLFF
TRBV15	TRBJ2-7	-	-	TGTGCCACCAACCCGGGACTGGGGGTGGGCGAGCAGTACTTC	CATNPGLGVGEQYF
TRBV7-2	TRBJ1-1	-	-	TGTGCCAGCAGCTCAGGGTTATACAGTAACACTGAAGCTTTCTTT	CASSSGLYSNTEAFF
TRBV19	TRBJ2-1	-	-	TGTGCCAGTAGTATAAACCGGGAGTTCGACAATGAGCAGTTCTTC	CASSINREFDNEQFF
TRBV27	TRBJ2-7	-	-	TGTGCCAGCAGTTTATTGGACAGTTCCTACGAGCAGTACTTC	CASSLLDSSYEQYF
TRBV19	TRBJ2-1	-	TRBD2	TGTGCCAGTAGTACTCCGGGACTAGCAAGGAATGAGCAGTTCTTC	CASSTPGLARNEQFF
TRBV4-2	TRBJ1-1	-	TRBD1	TGTGCCAGCAGCCAGGACAGGGGTGGCACTGAAGCTTTCTTT	CASSQDRGGTEAFF
TRBV15	TRBJ2-1	-	TRBD2	TGTGCCACCAGCAGCCTTTGGCTAGCGGGGGGCAATGAGCAGTTCTTC	CATSSLWLAGGNEQFF
TRBV27	TRBJ1-5	-	-	TGTGCCAGCAGTCCTTCAGGGGTTCAGCCCCAGCATTTT	CASSPSGVQPQHF
TRBV29-1	TRBJ1-2	-	TRBD1	TGCAGCGTTGCAGGGGGCTATGGCTACACCTTC	CSVAGGYGYTF
TRBV6-5	TRBJ2-7	-	-	TGTGCCAGCAGCCACTCCTACGAGCAGTACTTC	CASSHSYEQYF
TRBV6-1	TRBJ1-5	few	TRBD1	TGTGCCAGCAGTCCCTTGACAGGGGGTCAGCCCCAGCATTTT	CASSPLTGGQPQHF
TRBV10-3	TRBJ2-3	-	TRBD1	TGTGCCACCAGGGACAGGGGGCTCACAGATACGCAGTATTTT	CATRDRGLTDTQYF
TRBV18	TRBJ2-1	once	TRBD2	TGTGCCAGCTCACCACGGTATGCGGGAGTAAAGTCTAATGAGCAGTTCTTC	CASSPRYAGVKSNEQFF
TRBV10-3	TRBJ2-3	-	-	TGTGCCAGCAGCCTCGGGACACACAAAAGGAGAGATACGCAGTATTTT	CASSLGTHKRRDTQYF
TRBV7-8	TRBJ2-3	-	-	TGTGCCAGCAGCCGAGAGGGGCGGGGTGGGGGCACAGATACGCAGTATTTT	CASSREGRGGGTDTQYF
TRBV11-3	TRBJ2-5	-	-	TGTGCCAGCAGCTCAGAGGAGGGCCAGACCCAGTACTTC	CASSSEEGQTQYF
TRBV14	TRBJ1-3	-	TRBD1	TGTGCCAGCAGCCAAGGACAGGGGGCTGGAAACACCATATATTTT	CASSQGQGAGNTIYF
TRBV5-4	TRBJ1-1	few	-	TGTGCCAGCAGCTTGCCCTCCGGGAACACTGAAGCTTTCTTT	CASSLPSGNTEAFF
TRBV29-1	TRBJ2-1	-	TRBD2	TGCAGCGTTGCCGAGCGGGAGTTCCATGAGCAGTTCTTC	CSVAEREFHEQFF
TRBV9	TRBJ2-3	-	TRBD1	TGTGCCAGTTGTCGCTGGGACAGCCTTTTGGATACGCAGTATTTT	CASCRWDSLLDTQYF
TRBV28	TRBJ1-2	-	TRBD1	TGTGCCAGCAGTTTAGGACAGGGGCAGTATGGCTACACCTTC	CASSLGQGQYGYTF
TRBV7-9	TRBJ2-3	-	TRBD2	TGTGCCAGCAGCTTAGGGTCTAGCGGGCCCACAGATACGCAGTATTTT	CASSLGSSGPTDTQYF
TRBV2	TRBJ2-1	-	TRBD2	TGTGCCAGCAGTGAAATGGGACTAGCGGGGGGCGACAGGATCCACAATGAGCAGTTCTTC	CASSEMGLAGGDRIHNEQFF
TRBV18	TRBJ1-3	-	TRBD1	TGTGCCAGCTCATCCGCTTCCCGGGACAGGGGATGGAACACCATATATTTT	CASSSASRDRGWNTIYF
TRBV5-6	TRBJ2-3	-	-	TGTGCCAGCAGACAGGGGTCCGGGAGTAGGACAGATACGCAGTATTTT	CASRQGSGSRTDTQYF
TRBV7-6	TRBJ2-5	few	-	TGTGCCAGCAGTCAACACAGGGAGACCCAGTACTTC	CASSQHRETQYF
TRBV2	TRBJ2-7	once	-	TGTGCCAGCAGTGATTGGACGGGGGACTACGAGCAGTACTTC	CASSDWTGDYEQYF
TRBV23-1	TRBJ1-5	-	TRBD1	TGCGCCAGCACACCGACCGACCGGGACAGGGTTGGCGATAGCAATCAGCCCCAGCATTTT	CASTPTDRDRVGDSNQPQHF
TRBV7-3	TRBJ2-5	-	-	TGTGCCAGCAGCTCCGGGACCGCCAGGGGGACCCAGTACTTC	CASSSGTARGTQYF
TRBV10-1	TRBJ1-3	-	-	TGCGCCAGCAGTTTTTATCGACAGGCGACCTCTGGAAACACCATATATTTT	CASSFYRQATSGNTIYF
TRBV11-1	TRBJ2-3	-	TRBD2	TGTGCCAGCAGCCAACTAGCGGGGGCCACAGATACGCAGTATTTT	CASSQLAGATDTQYF
TRBV9	TRBJ1-2	once	-	TGTGCCAGCAGCTCCCGGACTCTAAACTATGGCTACACCTTC	CASSSRTLNYGYTF
TRBV4-3	TRBJ2-7	once	TRBD2	TGCGCCAGCAGCCAAGACCTAGCGGGGACCTACGAGCAGTACTTC	CASSQDLAGTYEQYF
TRBV5-1	TRBJ2-3	-	TRBD2	TGCGCCAGCAGCTTGTTAGCGGGGGGTACCCCAGATACGCAGTATTTT	CASSLLAGGTPDTQYF
TRBV5-6	TRBJ1-3	-	-	TGTGCCAGCAGCTTGCGTCGCCTAGGGGCCGGAGACACCATATATTTT	CASSLRRLGAGDTIYF
TRBV6-5	TRBJ2-5	-	TRBD1	TGTGCCAGCACCCTAAACAGGGGCCAAGAGACCCAGTACTTC	CASTLNRGQETQYF
TRBV29-1	TRBJ2-2	-	TRBD2	TGCAGCATATACAAGCGGGGGGCCAACACCGGGGAGCTGTTTTTT	CSIYKRGANTGELFF
TRBV5-1	TRBJ2-5	-	TRBD2	TGCGCCAGCAGCCCCGGGACTAGCGTAGACCAAGAGACCCAGTACTTC	CASSPGTSVDQETQYF